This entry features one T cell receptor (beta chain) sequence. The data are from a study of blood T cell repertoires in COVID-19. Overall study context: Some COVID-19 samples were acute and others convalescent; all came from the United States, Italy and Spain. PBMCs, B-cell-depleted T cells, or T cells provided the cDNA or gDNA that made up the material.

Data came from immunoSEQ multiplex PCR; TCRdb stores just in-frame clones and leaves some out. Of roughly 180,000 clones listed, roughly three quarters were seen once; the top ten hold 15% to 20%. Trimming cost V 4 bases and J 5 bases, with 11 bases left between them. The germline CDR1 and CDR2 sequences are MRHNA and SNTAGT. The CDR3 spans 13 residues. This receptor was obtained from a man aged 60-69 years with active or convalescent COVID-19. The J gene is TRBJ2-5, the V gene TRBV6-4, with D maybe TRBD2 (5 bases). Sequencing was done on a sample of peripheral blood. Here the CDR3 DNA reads TGTGCCAGCAGTGCGAGGGCGGCGGAGACCCAGTACTTC. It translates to CASSARAAETQYF.